This T cell receptor beta chain was profiled in a study of cytotoxic CD8 clonotypes in ibrutinib-treated CLL. Overall study: Response samples were taken after a median about twelve months of treatment, range 6 to 36.

Profiling relied on immunoSEQ multiplex PCR, and the TCRdb table lists in-frame clones only, not all of them. This repertoire shows tens of thousands of clones, 83% found once; its top ten account for around 36%. V dropped 2 bases and J dropped 6; count of bases not matched to a gene: 7. The CDR3 has 14 amino acids. CDR1 MNHEY and CDR2 SMNVEV come from the germline V gene (reference sequence). The source was PBMCs, collected after 24 months of ibrutinib treatment. The gene calls are TRBV27 and TRBJ2-7; TRBD2 matches 7 bases. This TCR was recovered from a human donor with chronic lymphocytic leukemia. The CDR3 nucleotides read TGTGCCAGCAGTTTAGGAGCGGGACGGTTCGAGCAGTACTTC. Its translation is CASSLGAGRFEQYF.